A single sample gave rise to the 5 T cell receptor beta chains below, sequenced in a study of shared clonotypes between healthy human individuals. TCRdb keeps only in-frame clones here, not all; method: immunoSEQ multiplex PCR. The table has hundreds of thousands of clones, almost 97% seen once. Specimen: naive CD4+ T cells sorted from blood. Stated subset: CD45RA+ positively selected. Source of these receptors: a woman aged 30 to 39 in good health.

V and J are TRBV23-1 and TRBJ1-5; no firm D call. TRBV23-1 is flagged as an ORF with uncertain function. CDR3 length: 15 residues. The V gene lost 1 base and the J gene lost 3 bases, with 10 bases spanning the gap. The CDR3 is CASSQLCGINQPQHF. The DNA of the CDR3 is TGCGCCAGCAGTCAATTATGTGGTATCAATCAGCCCCAGCATTTT.

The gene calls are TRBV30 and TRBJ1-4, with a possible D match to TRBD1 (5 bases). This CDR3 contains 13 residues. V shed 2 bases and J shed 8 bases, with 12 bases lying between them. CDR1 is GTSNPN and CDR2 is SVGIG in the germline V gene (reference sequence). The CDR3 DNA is TGTGCCTGGAGTCCCGGGGACGCCGAAAAACTGTTTTTT. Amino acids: CAWSPGDAEKLFF.

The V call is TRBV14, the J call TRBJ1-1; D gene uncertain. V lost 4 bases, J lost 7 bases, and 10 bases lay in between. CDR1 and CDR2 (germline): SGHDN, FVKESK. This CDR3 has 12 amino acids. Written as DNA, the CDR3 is TGTGCCAGCAGCCCGGGCAGAATTGAAGCTTTCTTT. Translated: CASSPGRIEAFF.

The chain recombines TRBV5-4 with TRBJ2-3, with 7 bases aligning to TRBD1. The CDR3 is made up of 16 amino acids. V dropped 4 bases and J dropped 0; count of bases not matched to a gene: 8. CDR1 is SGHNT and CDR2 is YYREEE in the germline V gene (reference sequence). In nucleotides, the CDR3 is TGTGCCAGCAGCGGGAGACAGGGCGGGAGCACAGATACGCAGTATTTT. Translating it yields CASSGRQGGSTDTQYF.

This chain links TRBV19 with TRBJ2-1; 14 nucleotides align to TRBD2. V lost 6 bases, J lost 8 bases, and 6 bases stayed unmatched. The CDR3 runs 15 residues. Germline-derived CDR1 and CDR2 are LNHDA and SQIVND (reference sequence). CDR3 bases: TGTGCCAGTAGACGACTAGCGGGAGGGGAAGATGAGCAGTTCTTC. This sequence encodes CASRRLAGGEDEQFF.